This T cell receptor (beta chain) was captured by sequencing in a study of blood T cell repertoires in COVID-19. Turning to the study itself: Acute-phase and convalescent COVID-19 samples originated in the United States, Italy and Spain. PBMCs, B-cell-depleted T cells, or T cells provided the cDNA or gDNA that made up the material.

Sequenced by immunoSEQ multiplex PCR; TCRdb stores in-frame clones only, minus some. The profile covers roughly 250,000 clones, with 84% appearing a single time and less than 10% taken by the ten largest. Germline-derived CDR1 and CDR2 are SGHTA and FQGNSA. V was pared by 5 bases and J by 0 bases, with 9 bases of the junction left unmatched. This CDR3 has 17 residues. Sequencing input: peripheral blood. The rearrangement links TRBV7-2 to TRBJ2-2; TRBD1 matches at 7 bases. The receptor was derived from a human donor in a cohort sampled during active COVID-19. CDR3 sequence reads: CASSITTTGPNTGELFF. The CDR3 DNA follows: TGTGCCAGCAGCATAACCACGACAGGGCCGAACACCGGGGAGCTGTTTTTT.